This T cell receptor (beta chain) was found in a study of T cell responses to AZD1222 COVID-19 vaccine. Study-wide results and limits: Within unmutated variant regions lay the reported targets of nearly half of spike-specific TCRs. Receipt of two AZD1222 doses was followed by a rise in Spike-specific TCR breadth and depth.

Details on this clone: Antigen: not known.

V was clipped by 0 bases and J by 8 bases, with 6 bases between them. Germline values: CDR1 SGDLS, CDR2 YYNGEE. This CDR3 is 13 amino acids long. The table came from immunoSEQ multiplex PCR; TCRdb's copy has only in-frame clones and leaves some out. Of under 200,000 clones in the sample, less than 95% were seen once. This chain uses TRBV9 with TRBJ1-6; D is unresolved. The source of this sequence is an adult in good health. The sequencing here drew on peripheral blood, taken on day 0 of AZD1222 vaccination. CDR3 bases: TGTGCCAGCAGCGTAGGGAGGGATTCACCCCTCCACTTT. The encoded protein is CASSVGRDSPLHF. Based on the CDR3 plus reference TRBV9 and TRBJ1-6, the full variable domain is DSGVTQTPKHLITATGQRVTLRCSPRSGDLSVYWYQQSLDQGLQFLIQYYNGEERAKGNILERFSAQQFPDLHSELNLSSLELGDSALYFCASSVGRDSPLHFGNGTRLTVT.